These T cell receptor beta chains were read from a single sample in a study of radiation and T cells in renal cell carcinoma. The protocol was immunoSEQ multiplex PCR, while the TCRdb copy is restricted to in-frame clones and leaves out a portion. The sample has roughly 90,000 clones; about 82% are singletons. Material: blood, obtained from a patient whose treatment included radiotherapy and nephrectomy. All receptors derive from a man aged 45-65 years with renal cell carcinoma. CDR3s include the opening cysteine and the closing phenylalanine or tryptophan.

TRBJ1-1	TRBV5-4	CASSSPVDGNTEAFF
TRBJ2-1	TRBV30	CAWSLWAGSVSNEQFF
TRBJ2-2	TRBV30	CARRPRDTRFSGELLF
TRBJ1-2	TRBV2	CASSIGTATNYGYTF
TRBJ2-7	TRBV5-1	CASSLAGGSSYEQYF
TRBJ2-7	TRBV10-3	CAISGNSGTSGGTGSYEQYF
TRBJ1-1	TRBV6-5	CASSLQQNTEAFF
TRBJ2-1	TRBV9	CASSVGASGRDNEQFF
TRBJ2-7	TRBV30	CAWGEGYSYEQYF
TRBJ1-2	TRBV27	CASSSSYRGNGYGYTF